One sample yielded the 23 T cell receptor beta chains listed below, sequenced in a study of blood T cells in healthy people across ages. A sample-barcoded 5' primer and a J-beta primer mix were used in a second PCR of about 6 to 11 cycles. TCRdb re-called the 5' RACE reads with MiXCR, one entry per CDR3 protein. The sample has 1,500,000 or so distinct CDR3 sequences, 59% seen once; the top ten hold over 5%. The sequenced material came from blood. The origin of the receptors is a man between 18 and 35 years old in good health.

The CDR3 loop reads CSARDTSGEQYF. The CDR3, as DNA: TGCAGTGCTAGAGATACCAGCGGCGAGCAGTACTTC. This rearrangement joins TRBV20-1 to TRBJ2-7; D is perhaps TRBD2 (5 bases). With 0 bases removed from V and 6 bases from J, the gap between germline ends came to 9 bases. Germline lookup yields CDR1 DFQATT and CDR2 SNEGSKA (reference sequence). There are 12 residues in the CDR3.

This clonotype was recorded only once. The rearrangement joins TRBV30 to TRBJ2-4; maybe TRBD2 (5 bases). The J call may not be correct, given that the DNA end is closer to TRBJ2-7. Germline V gene data show CDR1 as GTSNPN and CDR2 as SVGIG (reference sequence). The CDR3 spans 12 residues. The CDR3 DNA reads as TGTGCCTGGAGTGTCGTGGGAGACGAGCAGTACTTC. Translated: CAWSVVGDEQYF.

This clonotype was seen a few times. The V call is TRBV12-3 or TRBV12-4, the J call TRBJ2-1, with TRBD2 matching 7 bases. The trim removed 6 bases at V and 3 bases at J, leaving 11 bases unmatched. The CDR3 is 16 amino acids. The CDR3 spells CASSLLGGDYYNEQFF. CDR3 DNA sequence: TGTGCCAGCAGCCTCCTGGGTGGGGACTACTACAATGAGCAGTTCTTC.

V gene TRBV20-1 combines with J gene TRBJ1-2; D possibly corresponds to TRBD1 (6 bases). The germline gives CDR1 DFQATT, CDR2 SNEGSKA (reference sequence). V dropped 0 bases and J dropped 8 bases, with 13 bases sitting between them. The CDR3 loop spans 13 amino acids. DNA of the CDR3: TGCAGTGCTAGAGATCCGGGCAGGGGAGGCTACACCTTC. It specifies CSARDPGRGGYTF.

The chain recombines TRBV5-1 with TRBJ2-1; TRBD1 is a possible D gene (6 bases). CDR1 and CDR2 (germline): SGHRS, YFSETQ. There are 15 residues in the CDR3. The V gene lost 5 bases and the J gene lost 7 bases, with 19 bases spanning the gap. CDR3 bases: TGCGCCAGCAGAACAGGGTCGGGGTTTCGAAATGAGCAGTTCTTC. This translates into CASRTGSGFRNEQFF.

The genes are TRBV4-1 and TRBJ2-2; TRBD1 or TRBD2 may be the D gene (5 bases each). Germline V CDR1 and CDR2: MGHRA, YSYEKL. This CDR3 is built from 17 residues. The ends were cut back, 0 bases at V and 7 bases at J, with 18 bases in the middle. CDR3 sequence (DNA): TGCGCCAGCAGCCAAGATCAGTTGAGGGGCGTTGACGGGGAGCTGTTTTTT. This sequence encodes CASSQDQLRGVDGELFF.

Written as DNA, the CDR3 is TGTGCGGCACGGGGACAGGGTGTGGAGACCCAGTACTTC. This gives the protein CAARGQGVETQYF. The chain has TRBV6-5 and TRBJ2-5; 9 nucleotides line up with TRBD1. The CDR3 extends over 13 amino acids. Germline CDR1 and CDR2: MNHEY and SVGAGI.

The table lists this clonotype with a few counts. The chain couples TRBV25-1 to TRBJ1-1; D is ambiguous. The germline gives CDR1 MGHDK, CDR2 SYGVNS. The CDR3 totals 13 residues. V lost 1 base to trimming and J lost 1 base, with 4 bases between them. The CDR3 spells CASSELGNTEAFF. CDR3 bases: TGTGCCAGCAGTGAATTAGGGAACACTGAAGCTTTCTTT.

The CDR3 region is CASSPIAAIYGYTF. The CDR3 DNA is TGTGCCAGCAGTCCAATAGCGGCTATCTATGGCTACACCTTC. This chain uses TRBV7-9 with TRBJ1-2; D is unresolved. The CDR3 totals 14 residues. The V gene lost 6 bases and the J gene lost 4 bases, with 15 bases spanning the gap. Germline assignment: CDR1 SEHNR and CDR2 FQNEAQ (reference sequence).

The gene calls are TRBV6-1 and TRBJ2-1; possible D gene TRBD1, 7 bases. V was pared by 6 bases and J by 4 bases, with 13 bases between. CDR3 length: 14 amino acids. Germline assignment: CDR1 MNHNS and CDR2 SASEGT. CDR3: CASRAGQTYNEQFF. The CDR3 nucleotides read TGTGCCAGCAGGGCGGGACAGACATACAATGAGCAGTTCTTC.

Only one count was recorded for this clonotype. The chain couples TRBV5-1 to TRBJ2-7, with TRBD2 matching over 13 bases. The V gene's germline CDR1 is SGHRS and CDR2 YFSETQ. V lost 4 bases to trimming and J lost 2 bases; unmatched junction nucleotides: 3. There are 15 residues in the CDR3. The CDR3 region has the DNA TGCGCCAGCAGCAGAACTAGCGGGAGGGCCTACGAGCAGTACTTC. Its protein is CASSRTSGRAYEQYF.

The chain has TRBV12-3 or TRBV12-4 and TRBJ2-3; D is possibly TRBD2 (5 bases). Trimming took off 7 bases at V and 3 bases at J, with 17 bases between the two ends. CDR3 length: 15 residues. The CDR3 region is CASNPPGLATDTQYF. CDR3 in DNA: TGTGCCAGCAACCCCCCTGGACTGGCTACAGATACGCAGTATTTT.

This clonotype was detected only once. The genes are TRBV7-2 and TRBJ2-3, with TRBD2 as a possible D gene (6 bases). The CDR3 is 15 amino acids. Looked up from germline, CDR1 is SGHTA and CDR2 is FQGNSA. Trimming stripped 5 bases from V and 2 bases from J, with 14 bases between. CDR3 in DNA: TGTGCCAGCAGCCCCCACGGGAGTCCCACAGATACGCAGTATTTT. This encodes CASSPHGSPTDTQYF.

The chain has TRBV12-3 or TRBV12-4 and TRBJ1-5; 10 nucleotides align to TRBD1. CDR3 length equals 16 residues. The V segment lost 5 bases and the J segment 0 bases; nucleotides outside the gene matches: 4. CDR3 residues: CASSPGQGYSNQPQHF. CDR3 in DNA: TGTGCCAGCAGTCCGGGACAGGGGTATAGCAATCAGCCCCAGCATTTT.

The chain combines TRBV15 with TRBJ1-2, with D possibly matching TRBD1 (5 bases). From germline, CDR1 is LNHNV and CDR2 YYDKDF (reference sequence). The CDR3 runs to 13 residues. Trimming shortened V by 0 bases and J by 6 bases, and 8 bases separated the two germline ends. Here the CDR3 reads CATSREEGDGYTF. CDR3 in DNA: TGTGCCACCAGCAGAGAAGAAGGGGATGGCTACACCTTC.

The chain combines TRBV6-1 with TRBJ2-7; D not resolved. The ends were cut back, 2 bases at V and 3 bases at J, with 8 bases in the middle. Looked up from germline, CDR1 is MNHNS and CDR2 is SASEGT. This CDR3 has 13 amino acids. The DNA of the CDR3 is TGTGCCAGCAGTGAACGGCGGAACTACGAGCAGTACTTC. Translation: CASSERRNYEQYF.

This clonotype was picked up one time. V usage is TRBV20-1 and J usage is TRBJ1-2, with 8 bases matching TRBD1. The junction had 3 bases not matched to a gene; V was cut back by 1 base and J by 5 bases. The germline V gene encodes CDR1 DFQATT and CDR2 SNEGSKA (reference sequence). The CDR3 is made up of 13 amino acids. The CDR3 bases are TGCAGTGCTAGAGCCCGACAGGGGTATGGCTACACCTTC. Translating gives CSARARQGYGYTF.

The chain joins TRBV20-1 to TRBJ2-1; D remains ambiguous. The ends were cut back, 3 bases at V and 9 bases at J, with 6 bases in the middle. This CDR3 has 10 residues. Germline V gene lookup returns CDR1 DFQATT and CDR2 SNEGSKA (reference sequence). The CDR3 region has the DNA TGCAGTGCTAGTCCCGGTGAGCAGTTCTTC. Amino acids: CSASPGEQFF.

This rearrangement joins TRBV7-2 to TRBJ1-2; D not resolved. The CDR3 runs to 15 residues. Germline V gene lookup returns CDR1 SGHTA and CDR2 FQGNSA. Trimming pared 1 base from V and 8 bases from J, leaving 17 bases between. This CDR3 reads CASSLVSLWAGGYTF. For the CDR3, the DNA is TGTGCCAGCAGCTTAGTATCTTTATGGGCCGGCGGCTACACCTTC.

In this sample, this clonotype turned up a few times. The chain joins TRBV14 to TRBJ2-4; a possible D gene is TRBD2 (6 bases). The tail of the sequence fits TRBJ2-5 better, so the J call may be wrong. The CDR3 is 13 residues long. In germline, CDR1 is SGHDN, CDR2 FVKESK. The CDR3 loop reads CASSQEGEETQYF. The CDR3 region has the DNA TGTGCCAGCAGCCAGGAGGGTGAAGAGACCCAGTACTTC.

This clonotype occurred a few times. The V and J genes are TRBV5-1 and TRBJ2-7, with D maybe TRBD2 (5 bases). Trimming shortened V by 4 bases and J by 3 bases, and 17 bases separated the two germline ends. Germline V gene lookup returns CDR1 SGHRS and CDR2 YFSETQ. The CDR3 sequence is 15 residues long. The CDR3 DNA reads TGCGCCAGCAGCCCCAACCGGGGTTGGGACTACGAGCAGTACTTC. This translates into CASSPNRGWDYEQYF.

The V and J genes are TRBV9 and TRBJ2-5; 12 bases are a match to TRBD1. Near its end, the DNA agrees better with TRBJ2-7, so the J call may be wrong. CDR1 is SGDLS and CDR2 is YYNGEE in the germline V gene. CDR3 length equals 16 residues. CDR3 residues: CASSVGTGGYVTEQYF. The CDR3 DNA follows: TGTGCCAGCAGCGTCGGGACAGGGGGCTACGTAACCGAGCAGTACTTC.

The chain employs TRBV28 and TRBJ2-3; 8 bases align to TRBD2. The CDR3 totals 16 residues. Germline lookup yields CDR1 MDHEN and CDR2 SYDVKM. The J segment lost 3 bases and the V segment lost 6 bases, leaving 11 bases of the junction unmatched. CDR3 region: CASSDPAGDRTDTQYF. Here the CDR3 DNA reads TGTGCCAGCAGCGATCCAGCGGGAGATCGGACAGATACGCAGTATTTT.